This T cell receptor (beta chain) came from a study of T cell responses to AZD1222 COVID-19 vaccine listed by TCRdb under 2021. Looking at the study overall: AZD1222 recipients given second doses at about 4 weeks or at about 12 weeks were pooled, since spike-specific TCR depth and breadth were not found to differ between the two schedules. A total of more than 230 trial participants underwent TCR sequencing, of whom nearly 210 received two doses of AZD1222 and around 25 received two doses of the MenACWY control vaccine. Trial participants were enrolled by age into 18-55, 56-69 and 70-plus year subgroups, with roughly 160, 29 and 62 TCR-sequenced participants respectively. Overall study results and their limits: Nearly half of unique spike-specific TCRs reportedly recognized epitopes outside regions mutated in the B.1.351 and B.1.1.7 variants. After two AZD1222 doses, spike-specific TCR breadth and depth were significantly higher than at day 0 and than in MenACWY recipients. Conclusions about previously exposed vaccinees are limited because only a handful of AZD1222 recipients were SARS-CoV-2 seropositive at baseline. Because no day 14 peak-response samples were available, the repertoires could be characterized only after the peak T cell response. The 56-69-year group was small, and its depth increase did not reach significance, likely because of low power. Participants were mostly white British and included more females than males, and it was suggested by the authors that clonal diversity may have been underestimated. The whole spike protein was spanned by vaccine-associated CD4 TCRs, and dominant responses were seen in regions 160-218 and 743-854.

What the time point label conveys for this sample: baseline before first vaccination. Vaccinee samples came from UK trials COV001 and COV002, including a single-blind randomized controlled phase 2/3 trial of AZD1222 (ChAdOx1 nCoV-19) in healthy adults. For TCRbeta chain sequencing, PBMC samples were collected from trial participants at day 0 and at day 28 after the second dose. The CDR3 regions of human TCRbeta chains were analyzed by immunosequencing. Turning to the authors' computational methods: Repertoire TCRs were matched against a reference library of SARS-CoV-2-specific TCRs generated with the MIRA antigen-specificity platform. Breadth was defined as the fraction of unique TCRs that were SARS-CoV-2-associated, and depth was defined as the fraction of total T cells that were SARS-CoV-2-associated. Using the MIRA data, every spike-specific TCR was mapped to the spike region that the TCR reacted to and assigned to either a CD4 or a CD8 class. Log10-transformed breadth and depth values were compared by one-way ANOVA with Sidak's multiple comparisons tests. Imported from immuneACCESS, the table was reduced by TCRdb to in-frame sequences with V and J called. These copies leave out some clones; in studies compared against another copy, an unresolved V gene accounts for under half, and the cause of the remainder is not known. For V, J and clone size, that table is used; D and trimming come from the DNA. For this sample the table gives just under 95,000 clones, of which around 84% were detected only once. The ten largest make up 10% of the sample.

V loses 6 bases at its end and J loses 4 bases; junction bases beyond the gene matches: 8. The CDR3 goes from the cysteine to the phenylalanine over 14 residues. Here the CDR3 DNA is all that survives: 42 bases in frame from base 1. CDR1 is given as SGHTA and CDR2 as FQGNSA, both from the germline V gene. As for this clone: There is no known antigen for this receptor. Within one base of it there is no much larger clone, and no base qualities were kept.

Sequenced here: peripheral blood, sampled on day 0 of AZD1222 vaccination. The clonotype originates from an adult in good health. The chain couples TRBV7-2 to TRBJ2-7; 8 bases in the junction line up with TRBD2. The CDR3 here reads CASSKAGARYEQYF. The DNA sequence reads TGTGCCAGCAGTAAAGCGGGGGCCCGATACGAGCAGTACTTC. Beyond the CDR3, the reference TRBV7-2 and TRBJ2-7 genes provide the residues; the full variable domain reads: GAGVSQSPSNKVTEKGKDVELRCDPISGHTALYWYRQSLGQGLEFLIYFQGNSAPDKSGLPSDRFSAERTGGSVSTLTIQRTQQEDSAVYLCASSKAGARYEQYFGPGTRLTVT.